These 30 T cell receptor beta chains share one sample of origin, sequenced in a study of shared clonotypes between healthy human individuals. Data came from immunoSEQ multiplex PCR; TCRdb stores just in-frame clones and leaves some out. The sample lists roughly 1,500,000 clones, just under 99% occurring once. The material sequenced was naive CD4+ T cells sorted from blood. Subset indicated: CD45RA+ positively selected. These receptors were collected from a man between 25 and 39 years old in good health.

V gene TRBV29-1 combines with J gene TRBJ1-5; the D gene is possibly TRBD1 (6 bases). Germline assignment: CDR1 SQVTM and CDR2 ANQGSEA. V was trimmed by 7 bases and J by 1 base, leaving 11 bases between them. The CDR3 is made up of 13 amino acids. As DNA, the CDR3 is TGCAGCGCCGGACAGAGCAGCAATCAGCCCCAGCATTTT. Protein: CSAGQSSNQPQHF.

The chain employs TRBV5-1 and TRBJ2-1, with D unclear. CDR3 length: 11 amino acids. V was clipped by 1 base and J by 9 bases, with 5 bases between them. Germline V gives CDR1 SGHRS, CDR2 YFSETQ. CDR3 bases: TGCGCCAGCAGCTTGATTGGTGAGCAGTTCTTC. Translating it yields CASSLIGEQFF.

This clone was recorded only once. V usage is TRBV19 and J usage is TRBJ2-1, with TRBD2 identical over 12 bases. The V segment lost 0 bases and the J segment 8 bases; nucleotides outside the gene matches: 8. Germline-derived CDR1 and CDR2 are LNHDA and SQIVND (reference sequence). This CDR3 is 17 amino acids long. The chain's CDR3 is CASSIEATSGSFDEQFF. The CDR3 nucleotides are TGTGCCAGTAGTATAGAAGCGACTAGCGGGAGTTTCGATGAGCAGTTCTTC.

V gene TRBV7-8 combines with J gene TRBJ2-4, with D perhaps matching TRBD2 (6 bases). This CDR3 comprises 15 residues. The V and J ends lost 4 bases and 3 bases respectively, with 13 bases between them. Germline V lookup: CDR1 SGHVS, CDR2 FQNEAQ. CDR3 nucleotides: TGTGCCAGCAGCTCCCTCGGGGGAGGCAAAAACATTCAGTACTTC. Protein sequence: CASSSLGGGKNIQYF.

The V call is TRBV18, the J call TRBJ1-1, with D perhaps matching TRBD1 (5 bases). The germline CDR1 and CDR2 sequences are KGHSH and LQKENI. The CDR3 has 14 amino acids. Trimming left V 3 bases short and J 3 bases short, with 11 bases between. The CDR3 DNA sequence: TGTGCCAGCTCACCCAGACAGCACTACACTGAAGCTTTCTTT. Translating it yields CASSPRQHYTEAFF.

This clone was observed a single time. The chain couples TRBV9 to TRBJ2-2; D tentatively fits TRBD1 or TRBD2 (5 bases each). The CDR3 consists of 15 residues. The germline V gene has CDR1 SGDLS and CDR2 YYNGEE. V shed 0 bases and J shed 4 bases, with 10 bases lying between them. The CDR3 coding sequence is TGTGCCAGCAGCGTAGTGGGACGCACCACCGGGGAGCTGTTTTTT. It is translated as CASSVVGRTTGELFF.

The rearrangement joins TRBV30 to TRBJ2-5; D not certain. The CDR3 spans 13 residues. Trimming shortened V by 5 bases and J by 2 bases, and 12 bases separated the two germline ends. Germline V gene sequence: CDR1 GTSNPN, CDR2 SVGIG (reference sequence). The CDR3 protein is CAWGVNRQETQYF. CDR3 nucleotide sequence: TGTGCCTGGGGAGTCAACCGGCAAGAGACCCAGTACTTC.

J is TRBJ1-4 and V is TRBV10-3, with 10 bases lining up with TRBD1. With V trimmed by 5 bases and J by 6 bases, 3 bases remained unmatched. CDR3 length: 14 residues. Germline loops: CDR1 ENHRY, CDR2 SYGVKD. CDR3 nucleotide sequence: TGTGCCATCAGTAAGACAGGGGGCGATGAAAAACTGTTTTTT. Translation: CAISKTGGDEKLFF.

This chain uses TRBV29-1 with TRBJ1-2, with no clear D. Germline CDR1 and CDR2: SQVTM and ANQGSEA. Trimming shortened V by 6 bases and J by 0 bases, and 14 bases separated the two germline ends. The CDR3 spans 14 residues. CDR3 loop: CSVHGPVANYGYTF. The DNA for the CDR3 is TGCAGCGTACACGGGCCAGTGGCTAACTATGGCTACACCTTC.

V and J are TRBV6-1 and TRBJ1-4; possibly TRBD1 for D (5 bases). The germline V gene has CDR1 MNHNS and CDR2 SASEGT. The V end was cut by 0 bases, the J end by 6 bases, with 11 bases between. The CDR3 has 15 amino acids. This CDR3 reads CASSEAAGIDEKLFF. The CDR3 DNA sequence: TGTGCCAGCAGTGAAGCGGCAGGGATCGATGAAAAACTGTTTTTT.

The chain links TRBV9 to TRBJ1-2; D is possibly TRBD1 (5 bases). Looked up from germline, CDR1 is SGDLS and CDR2 is YYNGEE. Trimming took 0 bases from V and 5 from J, leaving 11 bases between them. This CDR3 contains 14 residues. CDR3 sequence reads: CASSVGDREYGYTF. DNA of the CDR3: TGTGCCAGCAGCGTAGGGGACCGAGAATATGGCTACACCTTC. Filled out from reference TRBV9 and TRBJ1-2, the complete variable domain reads DSGVTQTPKHLITATGQRVTLRCSPRSGDLSVYWYQQSLDQGLQFLIQYYNGEERAKGNILERFSAQQFPDLHSELNLSSLELGDSALYFCASSVGDREYGYTFGSGTRLTVV.

The chain links TRBV5-1 to TRBJ2-1; D is uncertain. Germline V lookup: CDR1 SGHRS, CDR2 YFSETQ. V was cut by 4 bases and J by 4 bases, with 6 bases left in between. The CDR3 is made up of 12 amino acids. The CDR3: CASSTPYNEQFF. CDR3 DNA sequence: TGCGCCAGCAGCACTCCTTACAATGAGCAGTTCTTC.

J is TRBJ1-2 and V is TRBV10-3, with 10 bases matching TRBD1. After removal of 2 bases from V and 4 bases from J, the junction contained 4 bases not matched to a gene. The CDR3 is 15 amino acids. CDR1 and CDR2 (germline): ENHRY, SYGVKD. The CDR3 spells CAISEGQGGAYGYTF. CDR3 nucleotides: TGTGCCATCAGTGAGGGACAGGGGGGAGCCTATGGCTACACCTTC.

The sample holds one count of this clone. V and J are TRBV5-1 and TRBJ1-4; 7 positions match TRBD1. In germline, CDR1 is SGHRS, CDR2 YFSETQ. V was clipped by 2 bases and J by 7 bases; unmatched bases: 11. The CDR3 sequence is 16 residues long. In DNA form, the CDR3 reads TGCGCCAGCAGCTTAGGGACAGCGGAAGGACCTGAAAAACTGTTTTTT. Translated: CASSLGTAEGPEKLFF.

This rearrangement joins TRBV9 to TRBJ2-1, with no clear D. V lost 3 bases to trimming and J lost 9 bases, with 19 bases between them. Germline CDR1 is SGDLS and CDR2 is YYNGEE. The CDR3 consists of 15 residues. The CDR3 reads CASSANQNSVGEQFF. The CDR3, as DNA: TGTGCCAGCAGCGCAAACCAAAACAGTGTAGGTGAGCAGTTCTTC.

The rearrangement links TRBV7-2 to TRBJ2-1, with no clear D. V was pared by 5 bases and J by 10 bases, with 12 bases between. The CDR3 totals 12 residues. Germline V gene sequence: CDR1 SGHTA, CDR2 FQGNSA. CDR3 in DNA: TGTGCCAGCAGCCCCTCTCGGTACGAGCAGTTCTTC. Translating it yields CASSPSRYEQFF.

The chain uses TRBV27 and TRBJ2-7; 9 bases map to TRBD1. V trimming: 5 bases; J trimming: 6 bases; junction bases outside the gene matches: 23. The CDR3 totals 19 residues. Germline V gene data show CDR1 as MNHEY and CDR2 as SMNVEV (reference sequence). This CDR3 reads CASSQSWGGGDRELGEQYF. The DNA of the CDR3 is TGTGCCAGCAGTCAGAGCTGGGGGGGCGGGGACAGGGAATTAGGCGAGCAGTACTTC.

About this clone: This same CDR3 is encoded by further DNA sequences in the sample. This rearrangement joins TRBV6-1 to TRBJ2-1; no clear D. Trimming shortened V by 6 bases and J by 5 bases, and 5 bases separated the two germline ends. The CDR3 sequence is 11 residues long. From germline, CDR1 is MNHNS and CDR2 SASEGT. CDR3 residues: CASRRNNEQFF. In DNA form, the CDR3 reads TGTGCCAGCAGACGGAACAATGAGCAGTTCTTC.

In this sample, this clone turned up once. This rearrangement joins TRBV25-1 to TRBJ2-1; D not resolved. Trimming pared 6 bases from V and 6 bases from J, leaving 18 bases between. Germline V gene lookup returns CDR1 MGHDK and CDR2 SYGVNS. The CDR3 sequence is 15 residues long. The CDR3 nucleotides read TGTGCCAGCAGCAGACAACGGACCCTCCTCAATGAGCAGTTCTTC. This sequence encodes CASSRQRTLLNEQFF.

The chain recombines TRBV28 with TRBJ1-5, with D uncertain. The V and J ends lost 7 bases and 3 bases respectively, with 4 bases between them. Per germline, CDR1 MDHEN and CDR2 SYDVKM. This CDR3 comprises 11 residues. The CDR3: CASTTNQPQHF. The CDR3 region has the DNA TGTGCCAGCACCACCAATCAGCCCCAGCATTTT.

The chain links TRBV5-1 to TRBJ2-7, with D perhaps matching TRBD2 (5 bases). Germline CDR1 is SGHRS and CDR2 is YFSETQ. Between the trimmed V and J ends, which lost 0 bases and 3 bases, there was a span of 13 bases. CDR3 size: 15 residues. The chain's CDR3 is CASSLGLRGIYEQYF. CDR3 DNA: TGCGCCAGCAGCTTGGGGCTTCGAGGGATCTACGAGCAGTACTTC.

In this sample, this clone turned up once. This chain uses TRBV2 with TRBJ2-5, with D uncertain. Germline-derived CDR1 and CDR2 are SNHLY and FYNNEI. V was cut by 3 bases and J by 1 base, with 6 bases left in between. This CDR3 spans 13 amino acids. This chain's CDR3 is CASSEHSQETQYF. In DNA, the CDR3 is TGTGCCAGCAGTGAGCACAGCCAAGAGACCCAGTACTTC.

The chain couples TRBV5-1 to TRBJ2-5, with D perhaps TRBD1 (6 bases). Germline CDR1 is SGHRS and CDR2 is YFSETQ. V was shortened by 6 bases and J by 2 bases, with 17 bases between the two germline ends. This CDR3 is 15 amino acids long. CDR3 DNA sequence: TGCGCCAGCATCGAGGCGACAGGTCCTCAAGAGACCCAGTACTTC. Residues: CASIEATGPQETQYF. The complete variable domain, with remaining parts taken from reference TRBV5-1 and TRBJ2-5, reads KAGVTQTPRYLIKTRGQQVTLSCSPISGHRSVSWYQQTPGQGLQFLFEYFSETQRNKGNFPGRFSGRQFSNSRSEMNVSTLELGDSALYLCASIEATGPQETQYFGPGTRLLVL.

V gene TRBV4-1 combines with J gene TRBJ1-1; perhaps TRBD1 as D (5 bases). This CDR3 has 14 amino acids. The germline V gene encodes CDR1 MGHRA and CDR2 YSYEKL. V lost 0 bases to trimming and J lost 10 bases, with 15 bases between them. For the CDR3, the DNA is TGCGCCAGCAGCCAAGACAGACACTTGAGGGGAGCTTTCTTT. This encodes CASSQDRHLRGAFF.

The chain joins TRBV2 to TRBJ1-5, with D possibly matching TRBD1 (6 bases). The V end was cut by 3 bases, the J end by 6 bases, with 9 bases between. Per germline, CDR1 SNHLY and CDR2 FYNNEI. This CDR3 comprises 13 residues. The chain's CDR3 is CASSDGGAQPQHF. The CDR3, as DNA: TGTGCCAGCAGTGACGGGGGGGCTCAGCCCCAGCATTTT.

The chain uses TRBV6-1 and TRBJ2-7, with D maybe TRBD1 (6 bases). Germline V gene data show CDR1 as MNHNS and CDR2 as SASEGT. The CDR3 has 13 amino acids. Deletions cut 5 bases from V and 6 bases from J, with 14 bases between. CDR3 coding DNA: TGTGCCAGCAGTTTAGGGGCCAGGGGCGAGCAGTACTTC. Amino acid sequence: CASSLGARGEQYF.

The V call is TRBV4-3, the J call TRBJ1-5, with no clear D. Per the germline V gene, CDR1 is LGHNA and CDR2 is YSLEER. The CDR3 extends over 14 amino acids. V was trimmed by 2 bases and J by 8 bases, leaving 13 bases between them. The CDR3: CASSQLVLVEPQHF. In DNA, the CDR3 is TGCGCCAGCAGCCAATTAGTGTTAGTTGAGCCCCAGCATTTT.

This clone was picked up one time. The chain employs TRBV18 and TRBJ2-2, with D perhaps matching TRBD1 (6 bases). Trimming took off 2 bases at V and 10 bases at J, with 14 bases between the two ends. The CDR3 loop spans 14 amino acids. CDR1 is KGHSH and CDR2 is LQKENI in the germline V gene. The CDR3 sequence is CASSPGGQSLELFF. For the CDR3, the DNA is TGTGCCAGCTCACCAGGGGGACAATCTTTGGAGCTGTTTTTT. Full variable domain (remainder filled in from reference TRBV18 and TRBJ2-2): NAGVMQNPRHLVRRRGQEARLRCSPMKGHSHVYWYRQLPEEGLKFMVYLQKENIIDESGMPKERFSAEFPKEGPSILRIQQVVRGDSAAYFCASSPGGQSLELFFGEGSRLTVL.

The genes are TRBV5-1 and TRBJ2-1, with 10 positions matching TRBD2. This CDR3 is built from 16 residues. The germline V gene has CDR1 SGHRS and CDR2 YFSETQ. Unmatched junction bases numbered 12, after V lost 2 bases and J lost 10 bases. CDR3 sequence: CASSLTPSGRFREQFF. In nucleotides, the CDR3 is TGCGCCAGCAGCTTAACCCCTAGCGGGAGATTCAGGGAGCAGTTCTTC. Together with reference TRBV5-1 and TRBJ2-1, the CDR3 gives the full variable domain: KAGVTQTPRYLIKTRGQQVTLSCSPISGHRSVSWYQQTPGQGLQFLFEYFSETQRNKGNFPGRFSGRQFSNSRSEMNVSTLELGDSALYLCASSLTPSGRFREQFFGPGTRLTVL.

The V call is TRBV19, the J call TRBJ2-5; TRBD2 matches at 7 bases. V lost 11 bases to trimming and J lost 5 bases; unmatched junction nucleotides: 11. Per the germline V gene, CDR1 is LNHDA and CDR2 is SQIVND (reference sequence). The CDR3 has 13 amino acids. For the CDR3, the DNA is TGTGCCGCAGGGACTACTGGAATTGAGACCCAGTACTTC. Protein product: CAAGTTGIETQYF.